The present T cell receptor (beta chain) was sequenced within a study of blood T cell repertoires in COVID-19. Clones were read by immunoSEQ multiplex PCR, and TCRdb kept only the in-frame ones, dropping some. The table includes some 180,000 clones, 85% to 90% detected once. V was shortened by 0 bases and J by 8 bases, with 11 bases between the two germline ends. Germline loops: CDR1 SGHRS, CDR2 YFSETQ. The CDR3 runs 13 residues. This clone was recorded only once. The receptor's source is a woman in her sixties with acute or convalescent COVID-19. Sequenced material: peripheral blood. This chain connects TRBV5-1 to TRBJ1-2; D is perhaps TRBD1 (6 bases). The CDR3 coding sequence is TGCGCCAGCAGCTTGGGACCGACAGGCGGCTACACCTTC. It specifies CASSLGPTGGYTF.